This T cell receptor (beta chain) emerged from a study of T-cell memory formation after mild COVID-19. The CDR3 is 14 residues long. From the 5' RACE reads, TCRdb called clonotypes with MiXCR, one entry per CDR3 protein. The table includes roughly 190,000 distinct CDR3 sequences, around 30% detected once. V and J are TRBV21-1 and TRBJ2-4. TRBV21-1 constitutes a pseudogene. This clonotype was sampled from an adult woman who had mild COVID-19 (a few samples of this study predate the infection). Cell type and time point are not known. Sequencing input: PBMCs or a T cell subset sorted from them (not recorded which). The CDR3 reads CASSRRLAKNIQYF. The CDR3 coding sequence is TGTGCCAGCAGCCGACGTCTAGCCAAAAACATTCAGTACTTC.